This TCR beta chain was captured by sequencing in a study of cytomegalovirus exposure and HLA in healthy donors. The study's findings and limits: CMV antigen specificity of a few CMV-associated chains was confirmed in vitro. Immune exposure information comprised only CMV serostatus. In a later analysis, a missense DCLRE1C variant was linked to TCR beta V- and J-gene trimming.

This clone was seen once. As yet, its antigen is unknown. From germline, CDR1 is LGHNT and CDR2 FRNRAP. This CDR3 spans 19 amino acids. The V gene end was trimmed by 0 bases and the J gene end by 3 bases; junction bases not matched to a gene: 7. PCR involved 60 Vbeta and 13 Jbeta primers. Libraries were prepared by immunoSEQ multiplex PCR; TCRdb keeps only in-frame clonotypes and omits some of them. The sample lists 120,000 to 150,000 clones; 61% were seen once. Material for sequencing was PBMCs. This chain joins TRBV12-5 and TRBJ2-1, with 14 positions matching TRBD2. The TCR originated in a male donor in good health and CMV-seronegative. CDR3 in amino acids: CASGLVRLAGGPLYNEQFF. The CDR3 DNA reads as TGTGCTAGTGGTTTGGTACGACTAGCGGGGGGGCCCCTCTACAATGAGCAGTTCTTC. Supplemented by reference TRBV12-5 and TRBJ2-1, the full variable domain reads DARVTQTPRHKVTEMGQEVTMRCQPILGHNTVFWYRQTMMQGLELLAYFRNRAPLDDSGMPKDRFSAEMPDATLATLKIQPSEPRDSAVYFCASGLVRLAGGPLYNEQFFGPGTRLTVL.